The subject of this entry is one T cell receptor beta chain. Its specificity is unknown. Profiled with immunoSEQ multiplex PCR; TCRdb holds only in-frame clones, not every one. The sample shows roughly 120,000 clones, approximately 90% of them seen only once. This sample was included in a study of T cell responses to AZD1222 COVID-19 vaccine. Overall study results and limits: Two doses of AZD1222 preceded a rise in Spike-specific TCR breadth and depth. There were mostly white British donors and more females than males, and clonal diversity was possibly underestimated.

This CDR3 is 12 amino acids long. The V call is TRBV21-1, the J call TRBJ1-1. TRBV21-1 has pseudogene status. The receptor comes from an adult in good health. The sample was peripheral blood, taken on day 0 of AZD1222 vaccination. DNA for the CDR3: TGTGCCAGCACCACGAGGACCCCTGAAGCTTTCTTT. Translated, it gives CASTTRTPEAFF.